Here is one T cell receptor beta chain with its context. Its antigen is as yet unknown. The sample is drawn from a study of T cell responses to AZD1222 COVID-19 vaccine. At the level of the study: Both about-4-week and about-12-week second-dose recipients were combined.

Findings and limits, study-wide: White British ancestry dominated among donors, who included more females, and clonal diversity was possibly underestimated.

Here immunoSEQ multiplex PCR was the method, and the copy in TCRdb shows in-frame clones only, minus some. The sample contains approximately 100,000 clones, 85% to 90% of which appear only once. Germline CDR1 and CDR2: SGHRS and YFSETQ. Trimming cost V 5 bases and J 4 bases, with 15 bases left between them. This CDR3 is built from 15 residues. The clonotype originates from an adult in good health. The chain uses TRBV5-1 and TRBJ1-4; unclear D gene. The sample consisted of peripheral blood, taken on day 0 of AZD1222 vaccination. The CDR3 protein is CASSFGADFNEKLFF. Written as DNA, the CDR3 is TGCGCCAGCAGTTTTGGAGCGGACTTTAATGAAAAACTGTTTTTT. Combining the CDR3 with reference TRBV5-1 and TRBJ1-4 gives the whole variable domain KAGVTQTPRYLIKTRGQQVTLSCSPISGHRSVSWYQQTPGQGLQFLFEYFSETQRNKGNFPGRFSGRQFSNSRSEMNVSTLELGDSALYLCASSFGADFNEKLFFGSGTQLSVL.